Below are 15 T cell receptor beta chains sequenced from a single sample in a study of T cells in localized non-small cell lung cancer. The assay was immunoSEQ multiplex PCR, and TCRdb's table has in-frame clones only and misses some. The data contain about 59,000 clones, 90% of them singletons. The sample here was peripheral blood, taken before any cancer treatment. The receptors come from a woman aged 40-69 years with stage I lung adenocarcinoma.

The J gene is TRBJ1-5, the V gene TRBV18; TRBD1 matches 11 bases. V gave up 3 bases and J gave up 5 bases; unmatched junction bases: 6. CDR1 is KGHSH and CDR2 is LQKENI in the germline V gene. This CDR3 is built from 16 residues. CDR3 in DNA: TGTGCCAGCTCACCGCGGGGGACAGGGGGGCATCAGCCCCAGCATTTT. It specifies CASSPRGTGGHQPQHF.

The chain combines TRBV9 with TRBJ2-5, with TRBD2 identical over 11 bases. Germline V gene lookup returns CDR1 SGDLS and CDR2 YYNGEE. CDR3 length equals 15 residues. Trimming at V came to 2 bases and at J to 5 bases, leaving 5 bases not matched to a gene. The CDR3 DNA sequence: TGTGCCAGCAGCGTTAGCGGGGGGGCTGGGGAGACCCAGTACTTC. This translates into CASSVSGGAGETQYF.

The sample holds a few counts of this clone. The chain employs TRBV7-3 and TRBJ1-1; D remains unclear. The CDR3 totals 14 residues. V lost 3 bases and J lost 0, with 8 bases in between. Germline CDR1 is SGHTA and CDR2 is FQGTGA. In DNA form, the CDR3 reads TGTGCCAGCAGCTTGGGAAACATGAACACTGAAGCTTTCTTT. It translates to CASSLGNMNTEAFF.

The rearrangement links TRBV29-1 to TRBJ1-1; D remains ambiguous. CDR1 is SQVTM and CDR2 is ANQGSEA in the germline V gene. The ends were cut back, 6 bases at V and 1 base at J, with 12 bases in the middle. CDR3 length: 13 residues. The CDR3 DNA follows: TGCAGCGTCGAACAGCCGGAGAACACTGAAGCTTTCTTT. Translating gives CSVEQPENTEAFF.

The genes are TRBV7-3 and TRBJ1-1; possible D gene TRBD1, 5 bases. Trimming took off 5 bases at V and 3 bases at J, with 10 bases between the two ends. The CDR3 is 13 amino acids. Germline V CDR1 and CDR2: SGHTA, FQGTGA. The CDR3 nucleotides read TGTGCCAGCAGCCGTGACAGCTACACTGAAGCTTTCTTT. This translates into CASSRDSYTEAFF. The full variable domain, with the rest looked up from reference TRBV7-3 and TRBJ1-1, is GAGVSQTPSNKVTEKGKYVELRCDPISGHTALYWYRQSLGQGPEFLIYFQGTGAADDSGLPNDRFFAVRPEGSVSTLKIQRTERGDSAVYLCASSRDSYTEAFFGQGTRLTVV.

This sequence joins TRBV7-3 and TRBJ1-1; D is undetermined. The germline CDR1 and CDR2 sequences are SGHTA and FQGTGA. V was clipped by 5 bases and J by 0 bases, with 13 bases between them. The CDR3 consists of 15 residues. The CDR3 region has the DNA TGTGCCAGCAGCCTCCGCCGAACATTGAACACTGAAGCTTTCTTT. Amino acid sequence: CASSLRRTLNTEAFF.

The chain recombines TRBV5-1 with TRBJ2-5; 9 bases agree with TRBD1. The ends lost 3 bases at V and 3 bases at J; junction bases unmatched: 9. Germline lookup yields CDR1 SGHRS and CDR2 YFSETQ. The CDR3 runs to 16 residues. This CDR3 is CASSSGRGQGEETQYF. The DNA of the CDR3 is TGCGCCAGCAGCTCCGGACGGGGACAGGGCGAAGAGACCCAGTACTTC.

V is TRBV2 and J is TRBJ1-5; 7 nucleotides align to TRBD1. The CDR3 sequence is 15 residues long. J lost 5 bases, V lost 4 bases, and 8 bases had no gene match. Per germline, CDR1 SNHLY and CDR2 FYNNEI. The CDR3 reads CASSGQQGFYQPQHF. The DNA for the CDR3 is TGTGCCAGCAGTGGACAACAGGGGTTCTATCAGCCCCAGCATTTT.

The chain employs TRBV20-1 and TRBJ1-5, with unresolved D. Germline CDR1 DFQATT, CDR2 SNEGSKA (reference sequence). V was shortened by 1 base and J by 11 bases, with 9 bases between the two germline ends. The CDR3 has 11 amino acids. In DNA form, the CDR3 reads TGCAGTGCTAGAGTACGAGAGGCCCAGCATTTT. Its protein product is CSARVREAQHF.

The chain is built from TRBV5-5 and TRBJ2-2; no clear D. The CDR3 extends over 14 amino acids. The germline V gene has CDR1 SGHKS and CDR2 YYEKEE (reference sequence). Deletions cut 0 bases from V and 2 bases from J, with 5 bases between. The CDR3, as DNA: TGTGCCAGCAGCTTGGGGCCCAACACCGGGGAGCTGTTTTTT. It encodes CASSLGPNTGELFF.

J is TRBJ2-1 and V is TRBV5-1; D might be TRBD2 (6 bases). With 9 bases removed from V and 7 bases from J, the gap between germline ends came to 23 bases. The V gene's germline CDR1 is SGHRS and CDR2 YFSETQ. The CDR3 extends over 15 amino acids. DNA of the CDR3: TGCGCCACCACCCTAGGGGACTCCAGAAGAAATGAGCAGTTCTTC. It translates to CATTLGDSRRNEQFF.

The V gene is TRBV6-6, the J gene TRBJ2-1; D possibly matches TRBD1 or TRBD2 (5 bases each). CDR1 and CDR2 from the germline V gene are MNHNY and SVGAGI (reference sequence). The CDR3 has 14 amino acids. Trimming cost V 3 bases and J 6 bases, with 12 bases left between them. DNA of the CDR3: TGTGCCAGCAGTTATTCGGGACCTGTCAATGAGCAGTTCTTC. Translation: CASSYSGPVNEQFF.

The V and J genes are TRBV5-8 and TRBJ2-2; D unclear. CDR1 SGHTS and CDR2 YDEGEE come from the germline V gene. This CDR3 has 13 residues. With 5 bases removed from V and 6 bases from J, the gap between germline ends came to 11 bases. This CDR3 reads CASRYRLPGELFF. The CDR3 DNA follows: TGTGCCAGCAGATACAGACTCCCCGGGGAGCTGTTTTTT.

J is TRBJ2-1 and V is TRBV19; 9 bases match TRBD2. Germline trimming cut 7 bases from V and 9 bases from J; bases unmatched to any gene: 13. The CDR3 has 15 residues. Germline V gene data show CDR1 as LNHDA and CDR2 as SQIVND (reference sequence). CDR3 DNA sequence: TGTGCCAGTATAGAAGGATTAGCGGGAGTTGGTGAGCAGTTCTTC. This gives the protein CASIEGLAGVGEQFF.

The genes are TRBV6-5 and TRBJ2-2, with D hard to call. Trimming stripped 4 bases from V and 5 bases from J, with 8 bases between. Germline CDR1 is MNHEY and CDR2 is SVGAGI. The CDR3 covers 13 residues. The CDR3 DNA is TGTGCCAGCAGTTTCCTGGGAACCGGGGAGCTGTTTTTT. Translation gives CASSFLGTGELFF.